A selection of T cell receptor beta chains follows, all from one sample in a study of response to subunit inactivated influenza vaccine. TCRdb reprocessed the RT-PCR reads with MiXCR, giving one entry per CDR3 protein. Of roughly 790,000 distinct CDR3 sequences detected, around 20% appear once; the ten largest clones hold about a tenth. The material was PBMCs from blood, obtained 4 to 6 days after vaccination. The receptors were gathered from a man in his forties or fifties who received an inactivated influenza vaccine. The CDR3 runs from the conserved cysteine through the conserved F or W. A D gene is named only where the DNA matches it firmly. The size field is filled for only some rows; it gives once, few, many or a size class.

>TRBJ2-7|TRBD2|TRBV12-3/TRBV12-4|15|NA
CASSPSGTGPYEQYF
TGTGCCAGCAGCCCAAGCGGGACCGGACCCTACGAGCAGTACTTC
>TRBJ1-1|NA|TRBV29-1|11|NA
CSVVFHTEAFF
TGCAGCGTTGTCTTTCACACTGAAGCTTTCTTT
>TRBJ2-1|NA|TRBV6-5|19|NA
CASSYSLSIGIPGLNEQFF
TGTGCCAGCAGTTACTCCCTCTCGATCGGAATTCCGGGACTCAATGAGCAGTTCTTC
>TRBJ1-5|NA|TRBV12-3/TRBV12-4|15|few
CASSLESRTDQPQHF
TGTGCCAGCAGTTTAGAGAGTCGAACAGATCAGCCCCAGCATTTT
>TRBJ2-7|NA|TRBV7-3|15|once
CASSLGFGGVNEQYF
TGTGCCAGCAGCTTAGGTTTTGGGGGAGTCAACGAGCAGTACTTC
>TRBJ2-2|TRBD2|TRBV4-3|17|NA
CASSRRLAGVEAGELFF
TGCGCCAGCAGCCGCAGACTAGCGGGAGTGGAAGCCGGGGAGCTGTTTTTT
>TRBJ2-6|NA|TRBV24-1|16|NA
CATSAADNSGANVLTF
TGTGCCACCAGTGCCGCGGACAACTCTGGGGCCAACGTCCTGACTTTC
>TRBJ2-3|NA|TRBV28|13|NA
CASTSLEGDTQYF
TGTGCCAGCACCTCTCTTGAGGGAGATACGCAGTATTTT
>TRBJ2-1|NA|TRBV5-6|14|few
CASSWGRSHNEQFF
TGTGCCAGCAGCTGGGGGAGGTCTCACAATGAGCAGTTCTTC
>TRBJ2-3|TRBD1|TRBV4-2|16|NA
CASSRTSTGGSDTQYF
TGTGCCAGCAGCCGCACCTCGACAGGGGGCTCAGATACGCAGTATTTT
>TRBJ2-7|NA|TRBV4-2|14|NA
CASSSPVTELEQYF
TGTGCCAGCAGCTCACCGGTCACGGAACTAGAGCAGTACTTC
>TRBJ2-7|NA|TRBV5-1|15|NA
CASSISGYPSYEQYF
TGCGCCAGCAGCATTAGCGGCTATCCCTCCTACGAGCAGTACTTC
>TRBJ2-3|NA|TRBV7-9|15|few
CASSILTKGTDTQYF
TGTGCCAGCAGCATCCTGACAAAGGGCACAGATACGCAGTATTTT
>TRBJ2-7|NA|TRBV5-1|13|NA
CASRTGSGGEQYF
TGCGCCAGTCGGACGGGCTCGGGCGGCGAGCAGTACTTC
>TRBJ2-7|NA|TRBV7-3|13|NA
CASSAHPRNEQYF
TGTGCCAGCAGCGCACATCCAAGGAACGAGCAGTACTTC
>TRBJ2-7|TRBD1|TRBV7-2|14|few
CASSPTAGGIEQYF
TGTGCCAGCAGTCCCACGGCAGGGGGAATAGAGCAGTACTTC
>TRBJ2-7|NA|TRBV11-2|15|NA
CASSPFWGVSYEQYF
TGTGCCAGCAGCCCCTTTTGGGGGGTATCCTACGAGCAGTACTTC
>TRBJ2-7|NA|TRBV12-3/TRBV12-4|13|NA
CASSRGGNYEQYF
TGTGCCAGCAGTAGAGGAGGGAACTACGAGCAGTACTTC
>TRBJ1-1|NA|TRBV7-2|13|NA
CASSSRGEGVAFF
TGTGCCAGCAGCTCTAGGGGGGAAGGGGTAGCTTTCTTT
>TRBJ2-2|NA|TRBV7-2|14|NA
CASSLDRWTGELFF
TGTGCCAGCAGCTTAGACAGATGGACCGGGGAGCTGTTTTTT
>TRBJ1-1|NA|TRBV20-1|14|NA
CSAREGHLNTEAFF
TGCAGTGCTAGAGAGGGACACCTTAACACTGAAGCTTTCTTT
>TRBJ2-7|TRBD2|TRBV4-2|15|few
CASSQEVAGAYEQYF
TGTGCCAGCAGCCAAGAGGTAGCGGGAGCCTACGAGCAGTACTTC
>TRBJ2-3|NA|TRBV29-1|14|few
CSAQTDGVTDTQYF
TGCAGCGCCCAAACAGACGGGGTTACAGATACGCAGTATTTT
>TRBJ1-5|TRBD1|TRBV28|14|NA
CASRGPGGRQPQHF
TGTGCCAGCAGAGGGCCAGGGGGGCGGCAGCCCCAGCATTTT
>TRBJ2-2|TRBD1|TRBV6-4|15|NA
CASSDLDRGAGELFF
TGTGCCAGCAGTGACCTGGACAGGGGTGCCGGGGAGCTGTTTTTT
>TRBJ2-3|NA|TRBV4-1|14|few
CASSQAWGQDTQYF
TGCGCCAGCAGCCAAGCGTGGGGGCAGGATACGCAGTATTTT
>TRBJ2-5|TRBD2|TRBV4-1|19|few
CASSQGGLAGTDYQETQYF
TGCGCCAGCAGCCAAGGTGGGCTAGCGGGGACGGATTATCAAGAGACCCAGTACTTC
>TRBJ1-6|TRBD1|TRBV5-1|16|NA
CASSSGQGFGNSPLHF
TGCGCCAGCAGCTCGGGACAGGGGTTCGGGAATTCACCCCTCCACTTT
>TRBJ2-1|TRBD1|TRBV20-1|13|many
CSAAGTGYNEQFF
TGCAGTGCAGCCGGGACAGGGTACAATGAGCAGTTCTTC
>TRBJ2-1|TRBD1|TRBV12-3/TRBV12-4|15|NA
CASSTYRGKNNEQFF
TGTGCCAGCAGTACCTACAGGGGAAAGAACAATGAGCAGTTCTTC
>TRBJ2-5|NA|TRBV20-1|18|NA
CSARSFVGGPIVQETQYF
TGCAGTGCTAGATCATTCGTTGGAGGGCCGATAGTACAAGAGACCCAGTACTTC
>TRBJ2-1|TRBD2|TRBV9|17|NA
CASSVGPSGRADDEQFF
TGTGCCAGCAGCGTAGGGCCTAGCGGGAGGGCCGACGATGAGCAGTTCTTC
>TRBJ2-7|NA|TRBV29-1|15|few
CSVLRGGGMDYEQYF
TGCAGCGTCCTTAGGGGGGGTGGCATGGACTACGAGCAGTACTTC
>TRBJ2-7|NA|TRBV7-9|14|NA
CASSLEQGWNEQYF
TGTGCCAGCAGCTTAGAACAGGGTTGGAACGAGCAGTACTTC
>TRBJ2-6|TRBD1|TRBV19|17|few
CASRQGKASPGANVLTF
TGTGCCAGTCGACAGGGTAAGGCGTCTCCTGGGGCCAACGTCCTGACTTTC
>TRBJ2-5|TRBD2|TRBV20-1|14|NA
CSARDRLAEETQYF
TGCAGTGCTAGAGATCGGCTAGCGGAAGAGACCCAGTACTTC
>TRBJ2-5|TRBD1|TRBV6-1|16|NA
CASSKGQGAVQETQYF
TGTGCCAGCAGTAAAGGACAGGGGGCAGTCCAAGAGACCCAGTACTTC
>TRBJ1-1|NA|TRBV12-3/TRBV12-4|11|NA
CASRQGLEAFF
TGTGCCAGCAGACAGGGCCTAGAAGCTTTCTTT
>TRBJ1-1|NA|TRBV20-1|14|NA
CSALKTGQNTEAFF
TGCAGTGCCTTGAAGACAGGACAGAACACTGAAGCTTTCTTT
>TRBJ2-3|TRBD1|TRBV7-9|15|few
CASTLPGQGPYTQYF
TGTGCCAGCACCCTCCCGGGACAGGGTCCATATACGCAGTATTTT